The present T cell receptor (beta chain) was sequenced within a study of beta chain features in type 1 diabetes. Expressed TCRB transcripts were sequenced after all isolated RNA was converted to cDNA. The table came from immunoSEQ multiplex PCR; TCRdb's copy has only in-frame clones and leaves some out. The sample lists about 47,000 clones, roughly 45% occurring once. This CDR3 has 16 amino acids. V lost 2 bases, J lost 4 bases, and 8 bases stayed unmatched. CDR1 LNHNV and CDR2 YYDKDF come from the germline V gene (reference sequence). Of note for this clone: No antigen is known for it.

General study points: Researchers report that Type 1 diabetes patients had moderately but significantly shorter TCRB CDR3s across all four CD4+ subsets. Highly expressing activated T cells could be over-counted with a cDNA template.

Sequenced input: stem cell memory CD4+ T cells from blood. The chain links TRBV15 to TRBJ1-3; 7 nucleotides agree with TRBD1. The sequence was obtained from a man aged 25-40 years with type 1 diabetes. CDR3 DNA sequence: TGTGCCACCAGCAGACTTCAGACAGGGATCGGAAACACCATATATTTT. Its translation is CATSRLQTGIGNTIYF.